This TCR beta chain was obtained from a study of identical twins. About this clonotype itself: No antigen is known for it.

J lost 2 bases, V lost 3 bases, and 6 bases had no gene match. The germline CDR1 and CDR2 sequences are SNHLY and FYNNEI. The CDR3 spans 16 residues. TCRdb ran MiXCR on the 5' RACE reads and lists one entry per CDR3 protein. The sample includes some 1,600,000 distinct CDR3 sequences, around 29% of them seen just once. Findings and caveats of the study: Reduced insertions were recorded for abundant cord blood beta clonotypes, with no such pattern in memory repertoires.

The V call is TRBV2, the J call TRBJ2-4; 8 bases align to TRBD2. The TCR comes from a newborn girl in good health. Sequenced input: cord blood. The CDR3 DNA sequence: TGTGCCAGCAGTGATCTCGCGGGGGGTCCCAAAAACATTCAGTACTTC. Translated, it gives CASSDLAGGPKNIQYF.